The 24 T cell receptor beta chains listed next were all sequenced from one sample in a study of blood T cell repertoires in COVID-19. The data were produced by immunoSEQ multiplex PCR, yet TCRdb's version contains in-frame clones alone and is incomplete. The sample holds about 300,000 clones; 85% to 90% are singletons and the top ten take around 9.3%. Sequenced input: PBMCs or T cells enriched from blood (not recorded which). The receptors stem from a woman younger than 30 who had recovered from COVID-19.

The rearrangement uses TRBV27 and TRBJ1-6, with D possibly TRBD1 on 6 matching bases. Germline V gene sequence: CDR1 MNHEY, CDR2 SMNVEV (reference sequence). Trimming pared 3 bases from V and 5 bases from J, leaving 14 bases between. The CDR3 runs to 16 residues. The CDR3 sequence: CASSFTGQTNNSPLHF. CDR3 DNA sequence: TGTGCCAGCAGTTTTACTGGACAGACCAATAATTCACCCCTCCACTTT.

The chain employs TRBV2 and TRBJ1-3; TRBD1 agrees at 8 bases. The CDR3 has 14 residues. CDR1 is SNHLY and CDR2 is FYNNEI in the germline V gene. V trimming: 7 bases; J trimming: 0 bases; junction bases outside the gene matches: 2. CDR3 loop: CASKTGGSGNTIYF. CDR3 nucleotide sequence: TGTGCCAGCAAAACAGGGGGCTCTGGAAACACCATATATTTT.

The rearrangement uses TRBV16 and TRBJ1-2, with D maybe TRBD1 (5 bases). V was trimmed by 2 bases and J by 5 bases, leaving 15 bases between them. CDR1 is KGHSY and CDR2 is FQNENV in the germline V gene. The CDR3 has 15 amino acids. The CDR3 region is CASSQRTSPTYGYTF. CDR3 nucleotide sequence: TGTGCCAGCAGCCAAAGGACAAGCCCGACTTATGGCTACACCTTC. The whole variable domain, filled in from reference TRBV16 and TRBJ1-2, reads GEEVAQTPKHLVRGEGQKAKLYCAPIKGHSYVFWYQQVLKNEFKFLISFQNENVFDETGMPKERFSAKCLPNSPCSLEIQATKLEDSAVYFCASSQRTSPTYGYTFGSGTRLTVV.

The V gene is TRBV27, the J gene TRBJ2-3; TRBD1 matches 7 bases. CDR3 length equals 15 residues. The V gene's germline CDR1 is MNHEY and CDR2 SMNVEV (reference sequence). V gave up 6 bases and J gave up 1 base; unmatched junction bases: 7. CDR3 sequence reads: CASSRTGGRTDTQYF. In DNA form, the CDR3 reads TGTGCCAGCAGCCGGACAGGCGGTCGCACAGATACGCAGTATTTT.

With respect to this clone: A read error may account for a junction end that differs from germline. V is TRBV5-1 and J is TRBJ2-3; 7 bases align to TRBD2. Germline V gene data show CDR1 as SGHRS and CDR2 as YFSETQ. The CDR3 runs 13 residues. CDR3 DNA: TGCGCCAGCAACTTGGGAGGGTCAGATACGCAGTATTTT. It yields the protein CASNLGGSDTQYF.

The chain carries TRBV7-2 and TRBJ1-5; the D gene is possibly TRBD1 (5 bases). The CDR3 spans 13 residues. CDR1 and CDR2 (germline): SGHTA, FQGNSA. The V and J ends lost 1 base and 11 bases respectively, with 12 bases between them. The DNA for the CDR3 is TGTGCCAGCAGCTTAGAACGGACAAGGGCCCAGCATTTT. This gives the protein CASSLERTRAQHF.

In this sample, this clone turned up a few times. The CDR3 is CATSSQVAYGYTF. The CDR3 nucleotides are TGTGCCACCAGCAGCCAGGTGGCCTATGGCTACACCTTC. This sequence joins TRBV15 and TRBJ1-2; D is unclear. CDR3 length: 13 amino acids. Trimming took 3 bases from V and 4 from J, leaving 9 bases between them. From germline, CDR1 is LNHNV and CDR2 YYDKDF (reference sequence).

This sequence joins TRBV6-5 and TRBJ2-1; 8 bases fit TRBD2. With V trimmed by 4 bases and J by 5 bases, 4 bases remained unmatched. The CDR3 contains 14 residues. Germline V gene lookup returns CDR1 MNHEY and CDR2 SVGAGI. The CDR3 protein is CASSLREGHNEQFF. CDR3 DNA: TGTGCCAGCAGTTTACGGGAGGGGCACAATGAGCAGTTCTTC.

This chain links TRBV7-8 with TRBJ2-7, with D possibly matching TRBD1 (5 bases). The V and J ends lost 2 bases and 3 bases respectively, with 11 bases between them. The CDR3 is made up of 14 amino acids. The germline V gene encodes CDR1 SGHVS and CDR2 FQNEAQ. The CDR3 bases are TGTGCCAGCAGCTTAACCAGGGAAGGCTACGAGCAGTACTTC. Its translation: CASSLTREGYEQYF.

The CDR3 protein is CASSFWGGINTQYF. The CDR3 DNA reads TGTGCCAGCAGCTTTTGGGGGGGCATAAATACGCAGTATTTT. This chain links TRBV7-3 with TRBJ2-3; D is possibly TRBD2 (7 bases). Germline V gene sequence: CDR1 SGHTA, CDR2 FQGTGA. This CDR3 is 14 amino acids long. Deletions cut 3 bases from V and 7 bases from J, with 14 bases between.

This clone appeared a single time. The chain carries TRBV3-1 (or the pseudogene TRBV3-2) and TRBJ2-3; D is possibly TRBD1 (6 bases). Between the trimmed V and J ends, which lost 6 bases and 3 bases, there was a span of 13 bases. Germline assignment: CDR1 LGHDT and CDR2 YNNKEL (reference sequence). CDR3 length equals 14 residues. The CDR3 nucleotides are TGTGCCAGCAGTCTCAAACAGGGTACAGATACGCAGTATTTT. Protein sequence: CASSLKQGTDTQYF.

The CDR3 protein is CASSVAPSRGGQYF. CDR3 coding DNA: TGTGCCAGCAGCGTAGCCCCTTCTAGGGGAGGGCAGTACTTC. The rearrangement joins TRBV9 to TRBJ2-7; a possible D gene is TRBD2 (6 bases). V was clipped by 0 bases and J by 9 bases, with 16 bases between them. The germline gives CDR1 SGDLS, CDR2 YYNGEE. The CDR3 runs 14 residues.

The rearrangement links TRBV7-2 to TRBJ2-7, with TRBD1 as a possible D gene (6 bases). Trimming cost V 5 bases and J 0 bases, with 17 bases left between them. The CDR3 extends over 16 amino acids. Per germline, CDR1 SGHTA and CDR2 FQGNSA. The CDR3 sequence: CASSHFGDTDSYEQYF. The CDR3 DNA follows: TGTGCCAGCAGCCATTTCGGGGACACAGACTCCTACGAGCAGTACTTC.

V usage is TRBV7-3 and J usage is TRBJ1-2, with a weak D call TRBD1 (5 bases). The germline gives CDR1 SGHTA, CDR2 FQGTGA. Trimming took 1 base from V and 4 from J, leaving 10 bases between them. The CDR3 sequence is 14 residues long. The CDR3 DNA reads as TGTGCCAGCAGCTTAAACCCAGGGCCCTATGGCTACACCTTC. Protein: CASSLNPGPYGYTF. Using reference TRBV7-3 and TRBJ1-2 for the parts outside the CDR3, the full variable domain is GAGVSQTPSNKVTEKGKYVELRCDPISGHTALYWYRQSLGQGPEFLIYFQGTGAADDSGLPNDRFFAVRPEGSVSTLKIQRTERGDSAVYLCASSLNPGPYGYTFGSGTRLTVV.

The chain carries TRBV4-2 and TRBJ1-2; 7 bases are shared with TRBD1. The germline gives CDR1 LGHNA, CDR2 YNFKEQ. After removal of 5 bases from V and 3 bases from J, the junction contained 6 bases not matched to a gene. The CDR3 loop spans 14 amino acids. CDR3 sequence: CASSKTGDDYGYTF. DNA for the CDR3: TGTGCCAGCAGCAAAACAGGGGACGACTATGGCTACACCTTC.

This clone was recorded only once. This chain links TRBV11-2 with TRBJ2-1; TRBD2 agrees at 7 bases. This CDR3 is 14 amino acids long. CDR1 and CDR2 from the germline V gene are SGHAT and FQNNGV. Unmatched junction bases numbered 7, after V lost 4 bases and J lost 7 bases. DNA of the CDR3: TGTGCCAGCAGCTCCCGACTTAGCGGGAATGAGCAGTTCTTC. This encodes CASSSRLSGNEQFF.

This clone was recorded at least ten times. The rearrangement uses TRBV7-6 and TRBJ2-5, with TRBD1 matching 9 bases. The CDR3 contains 14 residues. The germline V gene encodes CDR1 SGHVS and CDR2 FNYEAQ. The ends lost 4 bases at V and 6 bases at J; junction bases unmatched: 6. In nucleotides, the CDR3 is TGTGCCAGCAGCTCGACAGGGGGGGTTCAGACCCAGTACTTC. Translation: CASSSTGGVQTQYF.

The chain couples TRBV30 to TRBJ2-5; tentative D call: TRBD1 (6 bases). The CDR3 contains 13 residues. The germline gives CDR1 GTSNPN, CDR2 SVGIG (reference sequence). Trimming removed 1 base at V and 5 bases at J, with 11 bases between. The DNA of the CDR3 is TGTGCCTGGAGTGGTTACAGGGAGGAGACCCAGTACTTC. Translating gives CAWSGYREETQYF.

The chain is built from TRBV7-9 and TRBJ1-5; tentatively, D is TRBD1 (5 bases). CDR1 is SEHNR, CDR2 FQNEAQ, per germline (reference sequence). CDR3 length: 15 amino acids. With 5 bases removed from V and 4 bases from J, the gap between germline ends came to 15 bases. In nucleotides, the CDR3 is TGTGCCAGCAGCGCGGGGACGGGTTCGAATCAGCCCCAGCATTTT. The encoded protein is CASSAGTGSNQPQHF.

The chain carries TRBV6-5 and TRBJ1-1; TRBD1 matches 8 bases. The CDR3 runs 14 residues. With V trimmed by 11 bases and J by 5 bases, 13 bases remained unmatched. Germline V gene sequence: CDR1 MNHEY, CDR2 SVGAGI. CDR3 sequence (DNA): TGTGCCGCCACCGGTGGGCAGGGGGCAACTGAAGCTTTCTTT. This translates into CAATGGQGATEAFF.

This chain joins TRBV30 and TRBJ2-1; 14 bases align to TRBD2. The CDR3 is 13 amino acids. From germline, CDR1 is GTSNPN and CDR2 SVGIG (reference sequence). After removal of 3 bases from V and 15 bases from J, the junction contained 7 bases not matched to a gene. The CDR3 spells CAWRGTSGGAAFF. The DNA for the CDR3 is TGTGCCTGGAGGGGGACTAGCGGGGGCGCGGCGTTCTTC.

The rearrangement joins TRBV28 to TRBJ1-5; D unclear. Per germline, CDR1 MDHEN and CDR2 SYDVKM. V was cut by 2 bases and J by 7 bases, with 6 bases left in between. CDR3 length: 12 residues. This CDR3 is CASSLVAQPQHF. CDR3 nucleotide sequence: TGTGCCAGCAGTTTAGTGGCCCAGCCCCAGCATTTT.

This chain uses TRBV19 with TRBJ2-7; 10 bases line up with TRBD1. J lost 2 bases, V lost 3 bases, and 4 bases had no gene match. The germline CDR1 and CDR2 sequences are LNHDA and SQIVND (reference sequence). The CDR3 is made up of 15 amino acids. The CDR3 sequence: CASSIGQGVPYEQYF. In DNA form, the CDR3 reads TGTGCCAGTAGTATTGGACAGGGGGTCCCCTACGAGCAGTACTTC.

The chain combines TRBV2 with TRBJ2-1; a weak D match, TRBD2 (5 bases). Deletions cut 4 bases from V and 0 bases from J, with 16 bases between. Germline V lookup: CDR1 SNHLY, CDR2 FYNNEI. The CDR3 totals 17 residues. In nucleotides, the CDR3 is TGTGCCAGCAGTGTTCATCTGAGGAGGCTCTCCTACAATGAGCAGTTCTTC. It is translated as CASSVHLRRLSYNEQFF.